One sample yielded the 18 T cell receptor beta chains listed below, sequenced in a study of shared clonotypes between healthy human individuals. Repertoires were generated with immunoSEQ multiplex PCR, while TCRdb's copy carries only in-frame clones and drops some. The sample includes under 1,900,000 clones, less than 99% of them seen just once. Sequencing used naive CD4+ T cells sorted from blood. Indicated subset: CD45RA+ positively selected. The receptors here all came from a man younger than 45 in good health.

This rearrangement joins TRBV5-1 to TRBJ2-7; 8 bases are shared with TRBD1. In germline, CDR1 is SGHRS, CDR2 YFSETQ. Trimming took 4 bases from V and 3 from J; bases not matched to a gene: 6. This CDR3 comprises 14 residues. The CDR3 loop reads CASSRDRGYYEQYF. CDR3 DNA sequence: TGCGCCAGCAGCCGAGACAGGGGTTACTACGAGCAGTACTTC.

The rearrangement uses TRBV4-3 and TRBJ1-2; tentatively, D is TRBD1 (5 bases). CDR3 length: 15 amino acids. Germline V gives CDR1 LGHNA, CDR2 YSLEER. Trimming shortened V by 0 bases and J by 11 bases, and 19 bases separated the two germline ends. The CDR3 sequence: CASSQDYDSGVRYTF. The CDR3 region has the DNA TGCGCCAGCAGCCAAGATTACGACTCGGGGGTGCGGTACACCTTC.

The chain recombines TRBV9 with TRBJ2-2; D unresolved. Germline-derived CDR1 and CDR2 are SGDLS and YYNGEE. The CDR3 is 12 amino acids. The ends were cut back, 4 bases at V and 3 bases at J, with 4 bases in the middle. The CDR3 spells CASSPHTGELFF. In DNA form, the CDR3 reads TGTGCCAGCAGCCCCCACACCGGGGAGCTGTTTTTT.

J is TRBJ2-5 and V is TRBV28; D might be TRBD1 or TRBD2, each matching 6 bases. Trimming pared 6 bases from V and 4 bases from J, leaving 12 bases between. Looked up from germline, CDR1 is MDHEN and CDR2 is SYDVKM. This CDR3 is built from 13 residues. The CDR3 DNA is TGTGCCAGCAGCCTGGAGGGGGTAGAGACCCAGTACTTC. Encoded protein: CASSLEGVETQYF.

The V call is TRBV5-4, the J call TRBJ2-7, with D uncertain. Trimming left V 4 bases short and J 5 bases short, with 13 bases between. The germline CDR1 and CDR2 sequences are SGHNT and YYREEE (reference sequence). The CDR3 contains 13 residues. In DNA form, the CDR3 reads TGTGCCAGCAGCCCGCCGGCAGGCCACGAGCAGTACTTC. Translated: CASSPPAGHEQYF.

The CDR3 reads CAISVGQASQETQYF. CDR3 nucleotide sequence: TGTGCCATCAGTGTCGGACAGGCCAGCCAAGAGACCCAGTACTTC. The chain recombines TRBV10-3 with TRBJ2-5, with 7 bases that match TRBD1. Trimming took 4 bases from V and 1 from J; bases not matched to a gene: 6. CDR3 size: 15 residues. Germline-derived CDR1 and CDR2 are ENHRY and SYGVKD.

The chain joins TRBV28 to TRBJ2-7; D remains unclear. The CDR3 has 13 amino acids. Germline loops: CDR1 MDHEN, CDR2 SYDVKM. Trimming stripped 2 bases from V and 4 bases from J, with 9 bases between. The CDR3 nucleotides read TGTGCCAGCAGTTTAGTGGGCCGATACGAGCAGTACTTC. The encoded protein is CASSLVGRYEQYF.

This clone was observed a handful of times. The CDR3 DNA is TGTGCCAGCAGCTTAGGGGCCTCTGGAAACACCATATATTTT. This translates into CASSLGASGNTIYF. The V call is TRBV7-9, the J call TRBJ1-3; D gene uncertain. This CDR3 is built from 14 residues. Trimming stripped 1 base from V and 0 bases from J, with 4 bases between. The germline CDR1 and CDR2 sequences are SEHNR and FQNEAQ (reference sequence).

This chain joins TRBV18 and TRBJ2-6, with D perhaps matching TRBD1 (6 bases). CDR1 is KGHSH and CDR2 is LQKENI in the germline V gene. Deletions cut 4 bases from V and 1 base from J, with 8 bases between. The CDR3 contains 15 residues. CDR3 sequence reads: CASSRTDSGANVLTF. CDR3 nucleotide sequence: TGTGCCAGCTCACGGACAGATTCTGGGGCCAACGTCCTGACTTTC.

The V and J genes are TRBV28 and TRBJ2-1; the D call may be TRBD1 or TRBD2 (5 bases each). Per the germline V gene, CDR1 is MDHEN and CDR2 is SYDVKM. This CDR3 spans 15 amino acids. Trimming took 5 bases from V and 7 from J, leaving 18 bases between them. CDR3 nucleotide sequence: TGTGCCAGCAGTCCCCCCGGGACCCCGAGTAATGAGCAGTTCTTC. This gives the protein CASSPPGTPSNEQFF.

This chain joins TRBV11-2 and TRBJ2-5; 7 positions match TRBD2. The V gene end was trimmed by 3 bases and the J gene end by 5 bases; junction bases not matched to a gene: 12. There are 16 residues in the CDR3. Germline-derived CDR1 and CDR2 are SGHAT and FQNNGV. The CDR3 DNA sequence: TGTGCCAGCAGCTTCTCTTTCGGGGGGAATGTTGAGACCCAGTACTTC. It codes for CASSFSFGGNVETQYF.

This chain joins TRBV19 and TRBJ2-1; 7 bases line up with TRBD1. This CDR3 is built from 15 residues. Trimming removed 2 bases from V and 6 bases from J; junction bases left unmatched: 7. Germline V CDR1 and CDR2: LNHDA, SQIVND (reference sequence). CDR3 amino acids: CASSILKGAGNEQFF. The CDR3 nucleotides read TGTGCCAGTAGTATACTCAAGGGGGCGGGCAATGAGCAGTTCTTC.

The chain is built from TRBV10-1 and TRBJ2-7; 9 bases map to TRBD1. Germline trimming cut 9 bases from V and 3 bases from J; bases unmatched to any gene: 9. The CDR3 contains 14 residues. Germline V lookup: CDR1 WNHNN, CDR2 SYGVQD (reference sequence). The CDR3 loop reads CASNRWDRVYEQYF. As DNA, the CDR3 is TGCGCCAGTAACCGGTGGGACAGGGTCTACGAGCAGTACTTC.

The V and J genes are TRBV5-1 and TRBJ2-5; tentative D call: TRBD2 (6 bases). The CDR3 runs to 15 residues. The V gene's germline CDR1 is SGHRS and CDR2 YFSETQ. V was trimmed by 1 base and J by 1 base, leaving 11 bases between them. CDR3 sequence (DNA): TGCGCCAGCAGCTTGCTAGCTAGCGTCCAAGAGACCCAGTACTTC. Protein: CASSLLASVQETQYF.

This chain uses TRBV9 with TRBJ2-1, with D unclear. The CDR3 spans 12 residues. Germline V CDR1 and CDR2: SGDLS, YYNGEE. V was cut by 1 base and J by 6 bases, with 5 bases left in between. The CDR3: CASSVRFNEQFF. The CDR3 DNA sequence: TGTGCCAGCAGCGTAAGGTTCAATGAGCAGTTCTTC.

The CDR3 DNA reads as TGTGCCAGCAGCAAAAGGACAGCCGAACAGGAGGGTAGCAATGAGCAGTTCTTC. It translates to CASSKRTAEQEGSNEQFF. The V and J genes are TRBV21-1 and TRBJ2-1. TRBV21-1 is reported as a pseudogene. CDR3 length: 18 residues.

The chain combines TRBV18 with TRBJ1-2, with D unresolved. V was shortened by 3 bases and J by 3 bases, with 14 bases between the two germline ends. The CDR3 totals 15 residues. Germline V gives CDR1 KGHSH, CDR2 LQKENI. CDR3 in DNA: TGTGCCAGCTCACCCCTCCGTGTGCGGGACTATGGCTACACCTTC. This encodes CASSPLRVRDYGYTF.

V is TRBV7-2 and J is TRBJ2-7, with a weak D call TRBD2 (5 bases). The CDR3 runs to 15 residues. V was cut by 1 base and J by 2 bases, with 12 bases left in between. CDR1 and CDR2 (germline): SGHTA, FQGNSA. The CDR3 DNA reads as TGTGCCAGCAGCTTAGGCGGGTCCCGCGCCTACGAGCAGTACTTC. Translated, it gives CASSLGGSRAYEQYF.